This T cell receptor beta chain was sequenced for a study of T cell clonality in common variable immunodeficiency. Most patients and controls had Caucasian heritage. Donors gave roughly 4.5 to 9 ml heparinized peripheral whole blood. Many counts were recorded for this clone. The observed sequence ends 3 residues before the CDR3 terminus, with the missing tail filled in from the germline J gene. This CDR3 is built from 15 residues. CDR1 and CDR2 from the germline V gene are LNHDA and SQIVND (reference sequence). Losses at the gene ends were 7 bases for V and 5 bases for J; bases not matched to a gene: 6. Method: immunoSEQ multiplex PCR; TCRdb's copy keeps in-frame clones and lacks some. Observed are over 55,000 clones, no singletons, with the top ten taking 1.5% to 2%.

The clonotype comes from a person between 18 and 69 years old in good health. Source material: peripheral blood mononuclear cells. This rearrangement joins TRBV19 to TRBJ2-2; 11 bases are a match to TRBD1. The sequenced part of the CDR3 DNA is TGTGCCAGTATTGAGGACAGGGGGCTTACCGGGGAG. It translates to CASIEDRGLTGE. The whole CDR3 is CASIEDRGLTGELFF.